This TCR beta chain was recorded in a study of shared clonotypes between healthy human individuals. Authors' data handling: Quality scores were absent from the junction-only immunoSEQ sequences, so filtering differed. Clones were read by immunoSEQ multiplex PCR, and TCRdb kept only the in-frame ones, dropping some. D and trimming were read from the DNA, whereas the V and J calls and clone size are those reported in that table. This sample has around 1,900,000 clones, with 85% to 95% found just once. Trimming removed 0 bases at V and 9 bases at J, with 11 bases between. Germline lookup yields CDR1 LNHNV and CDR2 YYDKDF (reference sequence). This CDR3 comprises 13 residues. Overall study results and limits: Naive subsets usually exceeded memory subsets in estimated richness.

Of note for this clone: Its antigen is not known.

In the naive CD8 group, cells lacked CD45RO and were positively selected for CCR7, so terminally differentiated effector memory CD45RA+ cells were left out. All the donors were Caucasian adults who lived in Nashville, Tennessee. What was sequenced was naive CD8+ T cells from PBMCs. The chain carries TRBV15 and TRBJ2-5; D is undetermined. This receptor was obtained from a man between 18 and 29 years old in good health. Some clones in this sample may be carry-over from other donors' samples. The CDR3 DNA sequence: TGTGCCACCAGCAGAGACGACAATTACTCCCAGTACTTC. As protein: CATSRDDNYSQYF.